This entry lists 25 T cell receptor beta chains sequenced from one sample in a study of T cells after posttransplantation cyclophosphamide. Method: immunoSEQ multiplex PCR; TCRdb's copy keeps in-frame clones and lacks some. The sample lists about 32,000 clones; roughly 90% were seen once. The naive gate required viable CD3+CD4+ or CD3+CD8+ cells with CCR7+CD45RA+CD45RO-CD95-CD27+CD28+ phenotype. The sequenced material came from naive CD4+ T cells sorted from blood. These receptor sequences come from a young man in good health and a related stem cell transplant donor.

The chain is built from TRBV19 and TRBJ1-1, with 9 bases aligning to TRBD1. Looked up from germline, CDR1 is LNHDA and CDR2 is SQIVND (reference sequence). The length of the CDR3 is 15 residues. Trimming took 6 bases from V and 0 from J; bases not matched to a gene: 5. CDR3 sequence (DNA): TGTGCCAGTAGCCATACAGGGGGCATGAACACTGAAGCTTTCTTT. This translates into CASSHTGGMNTEAFF.

Written as DNA, the CDR3 is TGTGCCAGCAGCGAGAGAGACAGGGATGATATCTACGAGCAGTACTTC. This encodes CASSERDRDDIYEQYF. This chain uses TRBV9 with TRBJ2-7; TRBD1 matches 7 bases. Trimming took 3 bases from V and 3 from J; bases not matched to a gene: 12. The CDR3 sequence is 16 residues long. Germline values: CDR1 SGDLS, CDR2 YYNGEE. Looking up the rest from reference TRBV9 and TRBJ2-7 gives the full variable domain: DSGVTQTPKHLITATGQRVTLRCSPRSGDLSVYWYQQSLDQGLQFLIQYYNGEERAKGNILERFSAQQFPDLHSELNLSSLELGDSALYFCASSERDRDDIYEQYFGPGTRLTVT.

The V and J genes are TRBV27 and TRBJ2-1; TRBD1 matches at 7 bases. The ends lost 5 bases at V and 5 bases at J; junction bases unmatched: 12. This CDR3 has 16 residues. Per the germline V gene, CDR1 is MNHEY and CDR2 is SMNVEV (reference sequence). CDR3 nucleotides: TGTGCCAGCAGTCCCCCGGGACAGATAGTACACAATGAGCAGTTCTTC. Translating gives CASSPPGQIVHNEQFF.

This clone was recorded a few times. The J gene is TRBJ2-2, the V gene TRBV5-4, with TRBD2 as a possible D gene (6 bases). CDR1 SGHNT and CDR2 YYREEE come from the germline V gene (reference sequence). V was cut by 5 bases and J by 6 bases, with 11 bases left in between. The CDR3 contains 13 residues. Written as DNA, the CDR3 is TGTGCCAGCAGTTCTCGACTAGCCGGGGAGCTGTTTTTT. It specifies CASSSRLAGELFF.

V is TRBV4-1 and J is TRBJ1-1; TRBD1 agrees at 7 bases. The CDR3 runs 14 residues. Per the germline V gene, CDR1 is MGHRA and CDR2 is YSYEKL. The V and J ends lost 4 bases and 4 bases, in that order; junction bases with no gene match: 6. Here the CDR3 reads CASSPRQGGTEAFF. The CDR3 DNA reads TGCGCCAGCAGCCCCAGACAGGGAGGCACTGAAGCTTTCTTT.

The chain links TRBV2 to TRBJ2-3; maybe TRBD1 (6 bases). V lost 4 bases, J lost 1 base, and 12 bases lay in between. Germline V CDR1 and CDR2: SNHLY, FYNNEI. The CDR3 has 15 amino acids. In nucleotides, the CDR3 is TGTGCCAGCAGTGGAGACAGGAAGGGCACAGATACGCAGTATTTT. Translating it yields CASSGDRKGTDTQYF. Supplemented by reference TRBV2 and TRBJ2-3, the full variable domain reads EPEVTQTPSHQVTQMGQEVILRCVPISNHLYFYWYRQILGQKVEFLVSFYNNEISEKSEIFDDQFSVERPDGSNFTLKIRSTKLEDSAMYFCASSGDRKGTDTQYFGPGTRLTVL.

The V gene is TRBV5-1, the J gene TRBJ1-3; D unresolved. The CDR3 has 16 residues. The germline V gene has CDR1 SGHRS and CDR2 YFSETQ. V was pared by 1 base and J by 0 bases, with 11 bases between. The chain's CDR3 is CASSLQPAGSGNTIYF. Written as DNA, the CDR3 is TGCGCCAGCAGCTTGCAGCCCGCGGGCTCTGGAAACACCATATATTTT.

The chain couples TRBV5-1 to TRBJ2-5, with 7 positions matching TRBD2. Germline CDR1 SGHRS, CDR2 YFSETQ. This CDR3 has 16 amino acids. The trim removed 0 bases at V and 5 bases at J, leaving 10 bases unmatched. DNA of the CDR3: TGCGCCAGCAGCTTGGTTAGCAGCGGGGTGCACGAGACCCAGTACTTC. Translation: CASSLVSSGVHETQYF.

V gene TRBV7-6 combines with J gene TRBJ1-2, with 10 bases matching TRBD1. CDR3 size: 14 residues. V gave up 4 bases and J gave up 6 bases; unmatched junction bases: 5. Germline assignment: CDR1 SGHVS and CDR2 FNYEAQ. CDR3 region: CASSSRQGADGYTF. The CDR3 nucleotides are TGTGCCAGCAGCTCCCGACAGGGGGCGGATGGCTACACCTTC.

V and J are TRBV6-6 and TRBJ1-4; the match to TRBD1 covers 7 bases. V shed 7 bases, J shed 0 bases, and the junction held 8 bases outside the gene matches. Germline values: CDR1 MNHNY, CDR2 SVGAGI (reference sequence). The length of the CDR3 is 16 residues. In DNA, the CDR3 is TGTGCCAGCACCGGTAGGACAGGCACAACTAATGAAAAACTGTTTTTT. It codes for CASTGRTGTTNEKLFF.

The CDR3 sequence: CASSQVDRGASPLHF. The DNA for the CDR3 is TGTGCCAGCAGCCAAGTGGACAGGGGGGCTTCACCCCTCCACTTT. The rearrangement joins TRBV4-2 to TRBJ1-6; 10 positions match TRBD1. CDR1 is LGHNA, CDR2 YNFKEQ, per germline. V shed 1 base, J shed 9 bases, and the junction held 3 bases outside the gene matches. The CDR3 is made up of 15 amino acids.

This sequence joins TRBV9 and TRBJ2-5, with D possibly TRBD1 on 6 matching bases. Germline V CDR1 and CDR2: SGDLS, YYNGEE. The CDR3 is 14 residues long. V was cut by 1 base and J by 7 bases, with 14 bases left in between. The CDR3: CASSVSQGTGTQYF. CDR3 DNA: TGTGCCAGCAGCGTAAGCCAGGGGACGGGGACCCAGTACTTC.

The gene calls are TRBV5-1 and TRBJ2-2, with D maybe TRBD1 (6 bases). The CDR3 covers 15 residues. Germline V gene sequence: CDR1 SGHRS, CDR2 YFSETQ. Between the trimmed V and J ends, which lost 0 bases and 4 bases, there was a span of 10 bases. As DNA, the CDR3 is TGCGCCAGCAGCTTGGACAGGGCTGGCACCGGGGAGCTGTTTTTT. Translation: CASSLDRAGTGELFF.

The chain joins TRBV10-3 to TRBJ2-7; 9 nucleotides agree with TRBD1. The germline V gene encodes CDR1 ENHRY and CDR2 SYGVKD. J lost 2 bases, V lost 11 bases, and 7 bases had no gene match. The CDR3 spans 13 residues. CDR3 sequence: CAARTGATYEQYF. The DNA for the CDR3 is TGTGCCGCCCGGACAGGGGCAACCTACGAGCAGTACTTC.

The CDR3 protein is CASSPGTVSYGYTF. The CDR3 coding sequence is TGTGCCAGCAGTCCCGGGACAGTCTCCTATGGCTACACCTTC. This sequence joins TRBV28 and TRBJ1-2; the match to TRBD1 covers 7 bases. This CDR3 contains 14 residues. CDR1 and CDR2 (germline): MDHEN, SYDVKM. Unmatched junction bases numbered 7, after V lost 5 bases and J lost 4 bases.

The genes are TRBV2 and TRBJ2-2; a possible D gene is TRBD1 (5 bases). This CDR3 has 14 amino acids. V lost 4 bases, J lost 6 bases, and 12 bases lay in between. Germline CDR1 SNHLY, CDR2 FYNNEI. CDR3 coding DNA: TGTGCCAGCAGTGTAACACAGGTGGCCGGGGAGCTGTTTTTT. This codes for CASSVTQVAGELFF. The whole variable domain, remainder taken from reference TRBV2 and TRBJ2-2, is EPEVTQTPSHQVTQMGQEVILRCVPISNHLYFYWYRQILGQKVEFLVSFYNNEISEKSEIFDDQFSVERPDGSNFTLKIRSTKLEDSAMYFCASSVTQVAGELFFGEGSRLTVL.

V and J are TRBV6-5 and TRBJ2-1; 11 nucleotides align to TRBD2. The CDR3 runs to 14 residues. Germline V gene sequence: CDR1 MNHEY, CDR2 SVGAGI. Trimming removed 4 bases from V and 10 bases from J; junction bases left unmatched: 6. This CDR3 reads CASSSKLAGVEQFF. Written as DNA, the CDR3 is TGTGCCAGCAGTTCAAAACTAGCGGGGGTAGAGCAGTTCTTC.

In its sample, this clone was seen a few times. The J gene is TRBJ1-3, the V gene TRBV5-5; D not certain. This CDR3 is 14 amino acids long. Germline V gene data show CDR1 as SGHKS and CDR2 as YYEKEE (reference sequence). Trimming pared 0 bases from V and 0 bases from J, leaving 4 bases between. CDR3 DNA: TGTGCCAGCAGCTTGGCCTTCTCTGGAAACACCATATATTTT. It translates to CASSLAFSGNTIYF.

This chain uses TRBV4-1 with TRBJ2-7; possible D gene TRBD1, 5 bases. V dropped 4 bases and J dropped 0 bases, with 13 bases sitting between them. The V gene's germline CDR1 is MGHRA and CDR2 YSYEKL. The CDR3 is 15 amino acids. The CDR3 is CASSPGEGASYEQYF. Here the CDR3 DNA reads TGCGCCAGCAGCCCAGGCGAAGGGGCCTCCTACGAGCAGTACTTC.

The chain uses TRBV10-3 and TRBJ1-1, with D possibly being TRBD1 (6 bases). This CDR3 is built from 13 residues. Germline V gene lookup returns CDR1 ENHRY and CDR2 SYGVKD. The V end was cut by 4 bases, the J end by 6 bases, with 12 bases between. The CDR3 nucleotides are TGTGCCATCAGTGGTCATACAGGGTCTGAAGCTTTCTTT. This codes for CAISGHTGSEAFF.

The chain employs TRBV14 and TRBJ2-2; the D gene is possibly TRBD2 (5 bases). In germline, CDR1 is SGHDN, CDR2 FVKESK. This CDR3 comprises 15 residues. V dropped 1 base and J dropped 1 base, with 7 bases sitting between them. CDR3 sequence: CASSQVRGNTGELFF. The CDR3 DNA is TGTGCCAGCAGCCAAGTTCGGGGGAACACCGGGGAGCTGTTTTTT.

The chain recombines TRBV5-1 with TRBJ2-7, with 10 bases that match TRBD1. Germline CDR1 and CDR2: SGHRS and YFSETQ. The CDR3 runs 16 residues. Trimming removed 5 bases from V and 1 base from J; junction bases left unmatched: 9. The CDR3 region has the DNA TGCGCCAGCAGTTCCGCCGGGGACAGGGGATCCTACGAGCAGTACTTC. The encoded protein is CASSSAGDRGSYEQYF.

The chain has TRBV5-1 and TRBJ2-3; D perhaps matches TRBD1 (5 bases). From germline, CDR1 is SGHRS and CDR2 YFSETQ. The ends were cut back, 0 bases at V and 2 bases at J, with 13 bases in the middle. The CDR3 length is 16 residues. The CDR3 bases are TGCGCCAGCAGCTTGGCTCAGGGCCTCACCACAGATACGCAGTATTTT. Translating it yields CASSLAQGLTTDTQYF.

V and J are TRBV5-4 and TRBJ2-5, with D perhaps TRBD2 (6 bases). Germline V CDR1 and CDR2: SGHNT, YYREEE (reference sequence). The V and J ends lost 6 bases and 4 bases respectively, with 19 bases between them. The CDR3 consists of 15 residues. CDR3 coding DNA: TGTGCCAGCACTCCACGGGGGACCGAGGGAGAGACCCAGTACTTC. Translated, it gives CASTPRGTEGETQYF.

This rearrangement joins TRBV5-1 to TRBJ2-5, with D possibly matching TRBD2 (5 bases). Germline lookup yields CDR1 SGHRS and CDR2 YFSETQ. Trimming left V 2 bases short and J 1 base short, with 12 bases between. The CDR3 runs 15 residues. CDR3: CASSLLGLGQETQYF. The CDR3 region has the DNA TGCGCCAGCAGCTTACTAGGTTTAGGCCAAGAGACCCAGTACTTC.